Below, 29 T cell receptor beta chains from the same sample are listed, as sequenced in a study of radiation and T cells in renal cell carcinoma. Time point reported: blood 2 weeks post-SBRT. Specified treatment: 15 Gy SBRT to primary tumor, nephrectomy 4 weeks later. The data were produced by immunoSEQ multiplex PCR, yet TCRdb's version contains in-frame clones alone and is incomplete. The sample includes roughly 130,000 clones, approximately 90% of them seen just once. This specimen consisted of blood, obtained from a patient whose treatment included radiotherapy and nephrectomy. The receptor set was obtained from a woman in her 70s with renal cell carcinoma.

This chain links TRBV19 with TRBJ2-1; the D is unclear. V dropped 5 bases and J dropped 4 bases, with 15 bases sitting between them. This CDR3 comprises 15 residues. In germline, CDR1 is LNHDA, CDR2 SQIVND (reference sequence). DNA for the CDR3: TGTGCCAGTAGTCCAGTTGGTCTGGGTTACAATGAGCAGTTCTTC. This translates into CASSPVGLGYNEQFF.

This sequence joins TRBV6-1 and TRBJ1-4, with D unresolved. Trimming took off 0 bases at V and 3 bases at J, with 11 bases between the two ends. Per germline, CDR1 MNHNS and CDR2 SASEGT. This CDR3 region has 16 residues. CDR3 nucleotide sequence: TGTGCCAGCAGTGAAGCCTTTTTGTCTCCTAATGAAAAACTGTTTTTT. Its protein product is CASSEAFLSPNEKLFF.

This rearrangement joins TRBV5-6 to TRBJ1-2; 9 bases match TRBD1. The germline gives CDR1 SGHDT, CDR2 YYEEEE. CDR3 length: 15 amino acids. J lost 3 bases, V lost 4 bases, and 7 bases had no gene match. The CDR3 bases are TGTGCCAGCAGCCGTTATGACAGGGGGGACTATGGCTACACCTTC. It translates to CASSRYDRGDYGYTF. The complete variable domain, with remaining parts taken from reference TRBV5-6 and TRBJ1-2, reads DAGVTQSPTHLIKTRGQQVTLRCSPKSGHDTVSWYQQALGQGPQFIFQYYEEEERQRGNFPDRFSGHQFPNYSSELNVNALLLGDSALYLCASSRYDRGDYGYTFGSGTRLTVV.

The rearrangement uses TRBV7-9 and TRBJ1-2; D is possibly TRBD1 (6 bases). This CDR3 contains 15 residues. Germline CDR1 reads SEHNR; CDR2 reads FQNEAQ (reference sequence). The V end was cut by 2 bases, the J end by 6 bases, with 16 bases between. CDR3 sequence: CASSLLGQYPNGYTF. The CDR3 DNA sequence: TGTGCCAGCAGCTTACTTGGACAGTACCCCAATGGCTACACCTTC.

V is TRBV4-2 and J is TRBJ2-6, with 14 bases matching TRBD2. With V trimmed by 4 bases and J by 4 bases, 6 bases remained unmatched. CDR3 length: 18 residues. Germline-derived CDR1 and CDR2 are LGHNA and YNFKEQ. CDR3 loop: CASSLRLAGGLGANVLTF. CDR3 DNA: TGTGCCAGCAGCCTAAGACTAGCGGGGGGGCTCGGGGCCAACGTCCTGACTTTC.

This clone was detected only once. The CDR3 region is CASGPAGGYGYTF. DNA for the CDR3: TGTGCCAGCGGCCCAGCAGGGGGTTATGGCTACACCTTC. J is TRBJ1-2 and V is TRBV21-1; TRBD1 reflects the table's D call only, with no check against the DNA. TRBV21-1 is a known pseudogene. This CDR3 spans 13 amino acids.

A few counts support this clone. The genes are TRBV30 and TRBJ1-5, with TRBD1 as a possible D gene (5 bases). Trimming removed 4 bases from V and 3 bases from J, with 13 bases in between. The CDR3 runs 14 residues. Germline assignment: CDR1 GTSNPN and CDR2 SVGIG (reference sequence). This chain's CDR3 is CAWTPGPSNQPQHF. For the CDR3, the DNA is TGTGCCTGGACCCCGGGACCGTCCAATCAGCCCCAGCATTTT.

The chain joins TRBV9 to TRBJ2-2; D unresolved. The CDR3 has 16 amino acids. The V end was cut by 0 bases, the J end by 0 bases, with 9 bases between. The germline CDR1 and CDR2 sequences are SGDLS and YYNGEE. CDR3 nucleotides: TGTGCCAGCAGCGTAGGGGCAGGCGCGAACACCGGGGAGCTGTTTTTT. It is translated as CASSVGAGANTGELFF.

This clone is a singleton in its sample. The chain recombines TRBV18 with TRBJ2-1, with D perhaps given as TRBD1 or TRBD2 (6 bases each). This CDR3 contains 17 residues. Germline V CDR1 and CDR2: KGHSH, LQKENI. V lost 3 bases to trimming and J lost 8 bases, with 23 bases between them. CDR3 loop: CASSPSMGWGADDEQFF. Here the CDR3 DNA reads TGTGCCAGCTCACCTTCGATGGGTTGGGGGGCGGACGATGAGCAGTTCTTC.

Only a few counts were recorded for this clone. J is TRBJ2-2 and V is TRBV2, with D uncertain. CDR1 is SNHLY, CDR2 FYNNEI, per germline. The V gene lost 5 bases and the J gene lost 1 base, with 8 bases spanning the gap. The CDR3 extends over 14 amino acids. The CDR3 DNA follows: TGTGCCAGCAGTTTACCAGGGAACACCGGGGAGCTGTTTTTT. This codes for CASSLPGNTGELFF. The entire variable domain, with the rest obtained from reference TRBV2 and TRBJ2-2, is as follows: EPEVTQTPSHQVTQMGQEVILRCVPISNHLYFYWYRQILGQKVEFLVSFYNNEISEKSEIFDDQFSVERPDGSNFTLKIRSTKLEDSAMYFCASSLPGNTGELFFGEGSRLTVL.

The CDR3 here is CASSSVGQGKGSPLHF. For the CDR3, the DNA is TGTGCCAGCAGCTCAGTGGGACAGGGCAAGGGATCACCCCTCCACTTT. The chain has TRBV7-2 and TRBJ1-6, with TRBD1 matching 9 bases. The CDR3 length is 16 residues. Germline V gene sequence: CDR1 SGHTA, CDR2 FQGNSA. V dropped 4 bases and J dropped 10; count of bases not matched to a gene: 11.

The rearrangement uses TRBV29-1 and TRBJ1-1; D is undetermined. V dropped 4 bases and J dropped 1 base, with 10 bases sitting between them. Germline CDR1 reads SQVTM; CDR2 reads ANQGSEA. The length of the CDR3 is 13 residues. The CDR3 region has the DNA TGCAGCGTTGCAGAGGACGGGAACACTGAAGCTTTCTTT. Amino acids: CSVAEDGNTEAFF.

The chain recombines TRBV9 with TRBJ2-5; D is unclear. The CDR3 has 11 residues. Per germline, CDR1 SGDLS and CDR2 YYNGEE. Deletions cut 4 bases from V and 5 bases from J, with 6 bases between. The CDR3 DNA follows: TGTGCCAGCAGCAAAGGGGAGACCCAGTACTTC. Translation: CASSKGETQYF. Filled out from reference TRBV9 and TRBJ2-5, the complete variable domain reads DSGVTQTPKHLITATGQRVTLRCSPRSGDLSVYWYQQSLDQGLQFLIQYYNGEERAKGNILERFSAQQFPDLHSELNLSSLELGDSALYFCASSKGETQYFGPGTRLLVL.

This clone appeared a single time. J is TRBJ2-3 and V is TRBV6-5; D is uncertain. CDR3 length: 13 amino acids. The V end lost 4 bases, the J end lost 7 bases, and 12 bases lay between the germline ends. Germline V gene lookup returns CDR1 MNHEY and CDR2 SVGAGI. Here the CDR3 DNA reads TGTGCCAGCAGTTCTATTCATTCCAATACGCAGTATTTT. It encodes CASSSIHSNTQYF.

CDR3 nucleotides: TGTGCCAGCAGCGGAACAGGGTGGACCACTGAAGCTTTCTTT. Its translation is CASSGTGWTTEAFF. This chain uses TRBV9 with TRBJ1-1; TRBD1 might be the D (6 bases). Germline loops: CDR1 SGDLS, CDR2 YYNGEE. This CDR3 comprises 14 residues. V lost 3 bases and J 4 bases, leaving 13 bases between the germline ends.

For the CDR3, the DNA is TGTGCCAGCAGCGTAGACGGGGCCAACACCGGGGAGCTGTTTTTT. Its protein product is CASSVDGANTGELFF. The chain has TRBV9 and TRBJ2-2; D could derive from TRBD1 or TRBD2 (5 bases each). The V end lost 0 bases, the J end lost 2 bases, and 8 bases lay between the germline ends. The germline V gene encodes CDR1 SGDLS and CDR2 YYNGEE. The CDR3 is 15 residues long.

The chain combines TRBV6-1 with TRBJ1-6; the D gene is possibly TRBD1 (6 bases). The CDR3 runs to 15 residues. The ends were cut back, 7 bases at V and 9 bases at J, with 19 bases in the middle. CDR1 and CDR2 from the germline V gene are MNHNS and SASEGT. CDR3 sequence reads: CASTKSGGAGSPLHF. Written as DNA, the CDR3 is TGTGCCAGCACCAAAAGTGGGGGGGCAGGTTCACCCCTCCACTTT.

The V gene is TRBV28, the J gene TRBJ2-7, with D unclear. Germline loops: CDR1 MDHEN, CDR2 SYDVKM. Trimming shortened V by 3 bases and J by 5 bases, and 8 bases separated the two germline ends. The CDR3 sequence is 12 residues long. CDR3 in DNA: TGTGCCAGCAGTTTCGGATCCAACGAGCAGTACTTC. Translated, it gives CASSFGSNEQYF.

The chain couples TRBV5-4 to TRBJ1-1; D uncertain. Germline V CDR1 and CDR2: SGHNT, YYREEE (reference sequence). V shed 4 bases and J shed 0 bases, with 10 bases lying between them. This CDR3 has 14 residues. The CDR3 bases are TGTGCCAGCAGCCTGGACGTTGTGAACACTGAAGCTTTCTTT. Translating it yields CASSLDVVNTEAFF.

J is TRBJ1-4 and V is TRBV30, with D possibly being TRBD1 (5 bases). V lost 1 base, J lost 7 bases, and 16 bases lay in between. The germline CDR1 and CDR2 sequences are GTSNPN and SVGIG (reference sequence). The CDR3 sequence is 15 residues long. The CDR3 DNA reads TGTGCCTGGAGTGGCACCGGGACCTGGGGTGAAAAACTGTTTTTT. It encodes CAWSGTGTWGEKLFF.

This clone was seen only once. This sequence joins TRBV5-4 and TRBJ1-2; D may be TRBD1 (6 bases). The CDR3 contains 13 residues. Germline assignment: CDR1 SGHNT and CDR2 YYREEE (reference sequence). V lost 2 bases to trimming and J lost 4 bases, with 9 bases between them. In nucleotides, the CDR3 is TGTGCCAGCAGCTTTTGGGGGGCCTATGGCTACACCTTC. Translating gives CASSFWGAYGYTF.

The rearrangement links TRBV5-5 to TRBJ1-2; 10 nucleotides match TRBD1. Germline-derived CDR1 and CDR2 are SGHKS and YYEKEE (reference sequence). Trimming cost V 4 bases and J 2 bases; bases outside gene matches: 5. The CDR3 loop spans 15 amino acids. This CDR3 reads CASSPDRGKNYGYTF. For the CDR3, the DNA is TGTGCCAGCAGCCCGGACAGGGGGAAAAACTATGGCTACACCTTC.

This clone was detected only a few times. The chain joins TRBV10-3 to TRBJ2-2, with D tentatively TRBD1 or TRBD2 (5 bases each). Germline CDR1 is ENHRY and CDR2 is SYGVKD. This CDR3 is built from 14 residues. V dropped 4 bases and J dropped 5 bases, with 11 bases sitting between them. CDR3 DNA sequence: TGTGCCATCAGTGCGGGGCCCGGTACCGGGGAGCTGTTTTTT. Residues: CAISAGPGTGELFF.

CDR3 in DNA: TGTGCCAGCAGCCAGACGTTCGCCACAGATACGCAGTATTTT. Amino acid sequence: CASSQTFATDTQYF. This rearrangement joins TRBV5-4 to TRBJ2-3; no firm D call. Trimming removed 4 bases from V and 2 bases from J, with 11 bases in between. The CDR3 has 14 amino acids. Germline V CDR1 and CDR2: SGHNT, YYREEE (reference sequence).

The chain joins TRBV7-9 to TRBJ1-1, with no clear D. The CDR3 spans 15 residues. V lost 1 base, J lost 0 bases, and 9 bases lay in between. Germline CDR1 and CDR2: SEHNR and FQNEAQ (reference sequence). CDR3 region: CASSLGETMNTEAFF. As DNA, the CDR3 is TGTGCCAGCAGCTTAGGTGAGACAATGAACACTGAAGCTTTCTTT.

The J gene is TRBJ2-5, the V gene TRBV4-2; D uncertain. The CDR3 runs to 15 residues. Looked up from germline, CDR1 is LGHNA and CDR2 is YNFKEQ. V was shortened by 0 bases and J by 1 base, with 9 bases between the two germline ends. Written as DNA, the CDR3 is TGTGCCAGCAGCCAAGATCCCCGGCCCCAAGAGACCCAGTACTTC. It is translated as CASSQDPRPQETQYF.

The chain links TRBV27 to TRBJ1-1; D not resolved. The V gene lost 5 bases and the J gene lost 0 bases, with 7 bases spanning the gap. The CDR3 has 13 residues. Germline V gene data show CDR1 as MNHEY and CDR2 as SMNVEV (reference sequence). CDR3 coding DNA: TGTGCCAGCAGTCACCAGGTGAACACTGAAGCTTTCTTT. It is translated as CASSHQVNTEAFF.

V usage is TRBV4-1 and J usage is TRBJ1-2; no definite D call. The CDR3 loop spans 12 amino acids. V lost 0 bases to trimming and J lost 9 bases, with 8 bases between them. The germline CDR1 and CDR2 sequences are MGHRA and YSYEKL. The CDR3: CASSQDKGRYTF. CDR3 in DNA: TGCGCCAGCAGCCAAGATAAGGGTCGCTACACCTTC.

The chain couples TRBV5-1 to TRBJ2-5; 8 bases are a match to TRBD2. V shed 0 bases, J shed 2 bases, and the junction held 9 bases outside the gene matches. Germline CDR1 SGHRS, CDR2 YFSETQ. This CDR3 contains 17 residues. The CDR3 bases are TGCGCCAGCAGCTTGGGAGCAGCGGGGGCCTTACAAGAGACCCAGTACTTC. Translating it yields CASSLGAAGALQETQYF.